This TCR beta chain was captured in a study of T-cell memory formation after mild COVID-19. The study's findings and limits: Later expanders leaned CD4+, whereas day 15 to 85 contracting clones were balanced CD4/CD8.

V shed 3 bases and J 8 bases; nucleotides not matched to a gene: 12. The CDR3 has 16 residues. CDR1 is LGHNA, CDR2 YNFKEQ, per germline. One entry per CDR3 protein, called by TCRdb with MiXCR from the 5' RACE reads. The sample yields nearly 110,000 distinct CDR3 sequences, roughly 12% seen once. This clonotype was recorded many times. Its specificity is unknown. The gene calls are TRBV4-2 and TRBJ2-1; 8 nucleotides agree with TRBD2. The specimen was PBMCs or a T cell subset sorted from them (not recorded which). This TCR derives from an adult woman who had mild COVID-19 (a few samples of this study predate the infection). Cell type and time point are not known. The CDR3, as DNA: TGTGCCAGCAGCCAGGTCGGGGCTAGCGGGTCCGATGAGCAGTTCTTC. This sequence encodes CASSQVGASGSDEQFF.